This T cell receptor beta chain emerged from a study of human T cells and chemical hapten exposure. Study details: Doses of diphenylcyclopropenone went to the patients' scalps weekly throughout the approximately 25-week study.

Each CDR3 protein gets one entry after TCRdb re-called the RACE reads with MiXCR. The repertoire holds around 380,000 distinct CDR3 sequences, with approximately 4.4% as singletons. Germline lookup yields CDR1 LGHNA and CDR2 YSLEER. The V gene lost 4 bases and the J gene lost 2 bases, with 9 bases spanning the gap. The CDR3 contains 14 residues. This clonotype was picked up many times. Noted time point: patch test 1, 2 weeks after DPC sensitization. Treatment of the sample: therapeutic diphenylcyclopropenone sensitization with weekly scalp DPC. The chain combines TRBV4-3 with TRBJ1-3; D is uncertain. This clonotype was obtained from a woman in her fifties or sixties with alopecia areata. Some clones in this sample may be carry-over from other donors' samples. This specimen was whole blood, taken in connection with sensitization to the hapten diphenylcyclopropenone (DPC). The CDR3 sequence is CASSRRTAGNTIYF. The CDR3, as DNA: TGCGCCAGCAGCCGACGGACTGCTGGAAACACCATATATTTT.